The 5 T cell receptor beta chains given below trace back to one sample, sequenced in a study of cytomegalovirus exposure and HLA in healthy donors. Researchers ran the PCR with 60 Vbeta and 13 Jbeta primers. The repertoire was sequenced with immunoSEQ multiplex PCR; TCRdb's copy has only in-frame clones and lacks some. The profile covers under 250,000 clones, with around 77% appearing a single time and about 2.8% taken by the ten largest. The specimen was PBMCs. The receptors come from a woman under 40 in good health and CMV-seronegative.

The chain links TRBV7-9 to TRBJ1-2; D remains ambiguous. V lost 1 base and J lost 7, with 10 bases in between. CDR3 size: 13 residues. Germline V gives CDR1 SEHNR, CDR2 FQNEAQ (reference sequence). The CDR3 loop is CASSLGGYSGYTF. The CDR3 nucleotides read TGTGCCAGCAGCTTAGGAGGGTATTCTGGCTACACCTTC.

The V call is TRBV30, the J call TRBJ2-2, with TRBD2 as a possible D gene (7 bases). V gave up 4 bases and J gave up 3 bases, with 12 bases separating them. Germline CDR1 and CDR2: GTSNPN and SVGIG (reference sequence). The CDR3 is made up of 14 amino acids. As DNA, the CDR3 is TGTGCCTGGAAGGGGGGGATGGACACCGGGGAGCTGTTTTTT. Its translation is CAWKGGMDTGELFF.

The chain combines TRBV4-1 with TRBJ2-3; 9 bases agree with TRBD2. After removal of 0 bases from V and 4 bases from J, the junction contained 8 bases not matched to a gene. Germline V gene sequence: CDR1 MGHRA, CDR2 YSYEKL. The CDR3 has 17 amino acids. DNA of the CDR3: TGCGCCAGCAGCCAAGAGGGGCCCAGCGGGAGGTCAGATACGCAGTATTTT. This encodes CASSQEGPSGRSDTQYF.

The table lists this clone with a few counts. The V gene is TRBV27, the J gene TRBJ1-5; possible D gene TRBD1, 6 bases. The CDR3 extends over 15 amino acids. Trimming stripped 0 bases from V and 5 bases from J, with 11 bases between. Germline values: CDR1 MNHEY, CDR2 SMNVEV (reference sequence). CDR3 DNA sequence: TGTGCCAGCAGTTTATCCCTACAGGGCCATCAGCCCCAGCATTTT. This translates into CASSLSLQGHQPQHF.

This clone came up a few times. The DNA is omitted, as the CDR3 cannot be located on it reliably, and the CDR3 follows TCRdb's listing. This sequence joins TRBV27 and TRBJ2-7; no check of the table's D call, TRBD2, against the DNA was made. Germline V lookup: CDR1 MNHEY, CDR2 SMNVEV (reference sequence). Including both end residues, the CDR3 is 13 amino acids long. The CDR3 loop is CASSLDFGNEQYF.